Listed below are T cell receptor beta chains from one sample, sequenced in a study of blood T cell repertoires in COVID-19. Sequencing was performed with immunoSEQ multiplex PCR; in TCRdb, only in-frame clones are kept and a portion is missing. Among 100,000 to 150,000 clones listed, more than 70% were seen once. The sample taken for sequencing was peripheral blood. The receptors come from an older woman with acute or convalescent COVID-19. CDR3s include the opening cysteine and the closing phenylalanine or tryptophan. Fields, in order: V gene, J gene, D gene, clone size, CDR3 protein, CDR3 DNA. D genes are given only for firm matches. Some rows have no size entry. The others give once, few or many, or a class for an expanded clone.

v_gene: TRBV2
j_gene: TRBJ1-2
d_gene: TRBD1
abundance: NA
CDR3aa: CASSERQGVAGYTF
CDR3nt: TGTGCCAGCAGTGAGAGGCAGGGGGTGGCCGGCTACACCTTC

v_gene: TRBV28
j_gene: TRBJ1-1
d_gene: NA
abundance: NA
CDR3aa: CASKTGNTEAFF
CDR3nt: TGTGCCAGTAAAACAGGGAACACTGAAGCTTTCTTT

v_gene: TRBV7-2
j_gene: TRBJ1-5
d_gene: NA
abundance: NA
CDR3aa: CASSSTGPNQPQHF
CDR3nt: TGTGCCAGCAGCTCCACAGGGCCCAATCAGCCCCAGCATTTT

v_gene: TRBV11-2
j_gene: TRBJ1-1
d_gene: NA
abundance: NA
CDR3aa: CASSLLQGGTEAFF
CDR3nt: TGTGCCAGCAGCTTACTACAGGGTGGCACTGAAGCTTTCTTT

v_gene: TRBV28
j_gene: TRBJ2-3
d_gene: NA
abundance: NA
CDR3aa: CASSLGQAGTDTQYF
CDR3nt: TGTGCCAGCAGTTTAGGGCAGGCGGGTACAGATACGCAGTATTTT

v_gene: TRBV4-2
j_gene: TRBJ1-5
d_gene: NA
abundance: NA
CDR3aa: CASSQGEGEPQPQHF
CDR3nt: TGTGCCAGCAGCCAGGGGGAGGGGGAACCTCAGCCCCAGCATTTT

v_gene: TRBV10-1
j_gene: TRBJ1-1
d_gene: TRBD1
abundance: NA
CDR3aa: CASSESTGENTEAFF
CDR3nt: TGCGCCAGCAGTGAAAGCACAGGGGAGAACACTGAAGCTTTCTTT

v_gene: TRBV7-8
j_gene: TRBJ2-7
d_gene: TRBD2
abundance: NA
CDR3aa: CASSSRQGTSRSYEQYF
CDR3nt: TGTGCCAGCAGCTCTAGGCAGGGGACTAGCAGATCCTACGAGCAGTACTTC

v_gene: TRBV30
j_gene: TRBJ2-4
d_gene: NA
abundance: NA
CDR3aa: CAWSVGRVTVQYF
CDR3nt: TGTGCCTGGAGTGTAGGAAGGGTGACAGTTCAGTACTTC

v_gene: TRBV4-2
j_gene: TRBJ1-5
d_gene: NA
abundance: NA
CDR3aa: CASSQDRYENQPQHF
CDR3nt: TGTGCCAGCAGCCAAGATCGGTATGAGAATCAGCCCCAGCATTTT

v_gene: TRBV14
j_gene: TRBJ1-4
d_gene: NA
abundance: NA
CDR3aa: CASSQDHRNEKLFF
CDR3nt: TGTGCCAGCAGCCAAGATCACAGGAATGAAAAACTGTTTTTT

v_gene: TRBV25-1
j_gene: TRBJ2-5
d_gene: NA
abundance: NA
CDR3aa: CASSEVASRKQYF
CDR3nt: TGTGCCAGCAGTGAGGTAGCCAGTCGAAAGCAGTACTTC

v_gene: TRBV11-2
j_gene: TRBJ2-7
d_gene: TRBD2
abundance: once
CDR3aa: CASQRLAGPYEQYF
CDR3nt: TGTGCCAGTCAACGACTAGCGGGGCCCTACGAGCAGTACTTC

v_gene: TRBV11-3
j_gene: TRBJ2-1
d_gene: TRBD1
abundance: NA
CDR3aa: CASSSLGTGGDNEQFF
CDR3nt: TGTGCCAGCAGCTCGCTCGGGACAGGAGGTGACAATGAGCAGTTCTTC

v_gene: TRBV5-1
j_gene: TRBJ1-3
d_gene: NA
abundance: NA
CDR3aa: CASSPRTDLGGNTIYF
CDR3nt: TGCGCCAGCAGCCCTCGGACAGACTTGGGAGGAAACACCATATATTTT

v_gene: TRBV6-5
j_gene: TRBJ1-4
d_gene: TRBD1
abundance: once
CDR3aa: CASRPGQVNEKLFF
CDR3nt: TGTGCCAGCAGACCCGGACAGGTTAATGAAAAACTGTTTTTT

v_gene: TRBV27
j_gene: TRBJ1-2
d_gene: NA
abundance: NA
CDR3aa: CASSSDSLYGYTF
CDR3nt: TGTGCCAGCAGCTCCGACAGCCTCTATGGCTACACCTTC

v_gene: TRBV30
j_gene: TRBJ1-2
d_gene: TRBD1
abundance: few
CDR3aa: CAWSYELTGAWGYTF
CDR3nt: TGTGCCTGGAGTTATGAATTGACAGGGGCTTGGGGCTACACCTTC

v_gene: TRBV20-1
j_gene: TRBJ1-2
d_gene: NA
abundance: NA
CDR3aa: CSTPGDYGYTF
CDR3nt: TGCAGTACTCCGGGGGACTATGGCTACACCTTC

v_gene: TRBV18
j_gene: TRBJ1-6
d_gene: TRBD1
abundance: once
CDR3aa: CASSYGTGSDIGSPLHF
CDR3nt: TGTGCCAGCTCGTACGGGACAGGGTCCGATATCGGTTCACCCCTCCACTTT

v_gene: TRBV2
j_gene: TRBJ1-1
d_gene: TRBD1
abundance: once
CDR3aa: CASRSLTGAGTEAFF
CDR3nt: TGTGCCAGCAGGAGCCTCACAGGGGCGGGGACTGAAGCTTTCTTT

v_gene: TRBV7-8
j_gene: TRBJ1-5
d_gene: NA
abundance: NA
CDR3aa: CASSLGQRRSNQPQHF
CDR3nt: TGTGCCAGCAGCTTAGGGCAACGCAGGAGCAATCAGCCCCAGCATTTT

v_gene: TRBV9
j_gene: TRBJ2-5
d_gene: TRBD1
abundance: NA
CDR3aa: CASSQGQGKETQYF
CDR3nt: TGTGCCAGCAGCCAAGGACAGGGGAAAGAGACCCAGTACTTC

v_gene: TRBV28
j_gene: TRBJ2-7
d_gene: NA
abundance: NA
CDR3aa: CASSLVGAPYEQYF
CDR3nt: TGTGCCAGCTCCCTAGTGGGGGCCCCCTACGAGCAGTACTTC

v_gene: TRBV20-1
j_gene: TRBJ2-3
d_gene: TRBD2
abundance: NA
CDR3aa: CSASREGILLTDTQYF
CDR3nt: TGCAGTGCTAGTCGGGAGGGGATACTCCTCACAGATACGCAGTATTTT

v_gene: TRBV29-1
j_gene: TRBJ2-2
d_gene: TRBD1
abundance: NA
CDR3aa: CSVKTGTANTGELFF
CDR3nt: TGCAGCGTTAAGACCGGGACAGCTAACACCGGGGAGCTGTTTTTT

v_gene: TRBV9
j_gene: TRBJ2-2
d_gene: NA
abundance: NA
CDR3aa: CASSALGQNTGELFF
CDR3nt: TGTGCCAGCAGCGCGTTGGGACAGAACACCGGGGAGCTGTTTTTT

v_gene: TRBV15
j_gene: TRBJ1-2
d_gene: TRBD1
abundance: few
CDR3aa: CATSRDTRTGGVQPF
CDR3nt: TGTGCCACCAGCAGAGATACAAGGACAGGGGGCGTTCAGCCCTTC

v_gene: TRBV29-1
j_gene: TRBJ1-4
d_gene: TRBD1
abundance: NA
CDR3aa: CSVATGLIEKLFF
CDR3nt: TGCAGCGTCGCGACAGGGCTCATCGAAAAACTGTTTTTT

v_gene: TRBV28
j_gene: TRBJ1-5
d_gene: TRBD1
abundance: NA
CDR3aa: CASSLWGGAGGNQPQHF
CDR3nt: TGTGCCAGCAGTTTATGGGGTGGGGCAGGGGGAAATCAGCCCCAGCATTTT

v_gene: TRBV19
j_gene: TRBJ1-2
d_gene: TRBD1
abundance: NA
CDR3aa: CATGGRTGIYGYTF
CDR3nt: TGTGCCACCGGGGGGCGGACAGGGATCTATGGCTACACCTTC

v_gene: TRBV11-2
j_gene: TRBJ1-2
d_gene: TRBD1
abundance: NA
CDR3aa: CASSAGQGDGYTF
CDR3nt: TGTGCCAGCAGCGCCGGACAGGGAGATGGCTACACCTTC

v_gene: TRBV5-1
j_gene: TRBJ1-1
d_gene: TRBD1
abundance: NA
CDR3aa: CASSLRTGVTEAFF
CDR3nt: TGCGCCAGCAGCTTGCGGACAGGCGTCACTGAAGCTTTCTTT

v_gene: TRBV4-1
j_gene: TRBJ1-6
d_gene: NA
abundance: NA
CDR3aa: CASSQDPRGYNSPLHF
CDR3nt: TGCGCCAGCAGCCAAGATCCCCGGGGGTATAATTCACCCCTCCACTTT

v_gene: TRBV3-1/TRBV3-2
j_gene: TRBJ1-1
d_gene: NA
abundance: once
CDR3aa: CASSLSGEAFF
CDR3nt: TGTGCCAGCAGCCTTTCAGGGGAAGCTTTCTTT

v_gene: TRBV7-6
j_gene: TRBJ2-5
d_gene: NA
abundance: NA
CDR3aa: CASSPPGKTQYF
CDR3nt: TGTGCCAGCAGCCCTCCAGGGAAGACCCAGTACTTC

v_gene: TRBV6-5
j_gene: TRBJ1-1
d_gene: TRBD1
abundance: NA
CDR3aa: CASSLGQGAGITEAFF
CDR3nt: TGTGCCAGCAGTTTGGGACAGGGGGCTGGTATCACTGAAGCTTTCTTT

v_gene: TRBV5-1
j_gene: TRBJ1-3
d_gene: TRBD1
abundance: NA
CDR3aa: CASSPGTVGNTIYF
CDR3nt: TGCGCCAGCAGCCCGGGGACAGTCGGAAACACCATATATTTT

v_gene: TRBV6-5
j_gene: TRBJ2-1
d_gene: TRBD2
abundance: NA
CDR3aa: CASRLAGVMYNEQFF
CDR3nt: TGTGCCAGCAGATTAGCGGGGGTAATGTACAATGAGCAGTTCTTC

v_gene: TRBV11-2
j_gene: TRBJ1-4
d_gene: TRBD1
abundance: NA
CDR3aa: CASSLGQGGEKLFF
CDR3nt: TGTGCCAGCAGCTTAGGACAGGGTGGGGAAAAACTGTTTTTT

v_gene: TRBV3-1/TRBV3-2
j_gene: TRBJ2-5
d_gene: NA
abundance: once
CDR3aa: CASSQDWLAGPGTQYF
CDR3nt: TGTGCCAGCAGCCAAGACTGGCTAGCCGGCCCGGGGACCCAGTACTTC

v_gene: TRBV7-9
j_gene: TRBJ2-2
d_gene: NA
abundance: NA
CDR3aa: CASSPPRGFGTGELFF
CDR3nt: TGTGCCAGCAGCCCCCCCAGGGGTTTTGGGACCGGGGAGCTGTTTTTT